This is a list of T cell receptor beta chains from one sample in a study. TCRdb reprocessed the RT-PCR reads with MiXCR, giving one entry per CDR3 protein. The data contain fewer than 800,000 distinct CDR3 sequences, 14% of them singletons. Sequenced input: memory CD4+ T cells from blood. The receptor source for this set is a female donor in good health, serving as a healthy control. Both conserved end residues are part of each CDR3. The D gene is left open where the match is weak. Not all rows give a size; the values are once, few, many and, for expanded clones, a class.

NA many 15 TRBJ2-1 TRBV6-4 CASSQQGFTNNEQFF TGTGCCAGCAGTCAACAGGGATTTACAAACAATGAGCAGTTCTTC
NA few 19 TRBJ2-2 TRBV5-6 CASSLNERRLLLRAGELFF TGTGCCAGCAGCTTAAACGAGCGGAGACTCCTCCTCCGCGCCGGGGAGCTGTTTTTT
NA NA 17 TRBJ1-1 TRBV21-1 CASSKDRGRRDRTEAFF TGTGCCAGCAGCAAAGACAGGGGGCGGCGCGATCGGACTGAAGCTTTCTTT
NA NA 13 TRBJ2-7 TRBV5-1 CASSLEVKNEQYF TGCGCCAGCAGCTTGGAGGTCAAAAACGAGCAGTACTTC
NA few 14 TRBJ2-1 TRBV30 CAWSPVSTGDEQFF TGTGCCTGGAGTCCCGTGTCTACGGGGGATGAGCAGTTCTTC
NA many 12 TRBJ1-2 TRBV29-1 CSVASANYGYTF TGCAGCGTTGCGAGCGCTAACTATGGCTACACCTTC
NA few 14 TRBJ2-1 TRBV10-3 CAISDQGIYNEQFF TGTGCCATCAGTGACCAGGGGATTTACAATGAGCAGTTCTTC
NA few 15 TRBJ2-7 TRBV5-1 CASSLKVPGYYEQYF TGCGCCAGCAGCTTAAAAGTTCCAGGCTACTACGAGCAGTACTTC
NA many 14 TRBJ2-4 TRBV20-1 CSAQGWLAKNIQYF TGCAGTGCCCAGGGCTGGTTGGCCAAAAACATTCAGTACTTC
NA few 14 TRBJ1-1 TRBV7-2 CASTFGGVYTEAFF TGTGCCAGCACCTTCGGGGGAGTGTACACTGAAGCTTTCTTT
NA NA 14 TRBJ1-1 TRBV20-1 CSAPEGQGSAEAFF TGCAGTGCCCCTGAGGGGCAGGGATCCGCTGAAGCTTTCTTT
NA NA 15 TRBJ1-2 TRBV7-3 CASSLSGNGLQGYTF TGTGCCAGCAGCTTAAGCGGGAATGGTCTTCAGGGCTACACCTTC
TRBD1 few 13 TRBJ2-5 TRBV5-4 CASTSGTEETQYF TGTGCCAGCACCTCAGGGACAGAAGAGACCCAGTACTTC
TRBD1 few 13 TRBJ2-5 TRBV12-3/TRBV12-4 CASSFPDRATQYF TGTGCCAGCAGTTTCCCCGACAGGGCGACCCAGTACTTC
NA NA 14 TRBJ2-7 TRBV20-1 CSASRGDVHYEQYF TGCAGTGCTAGTCGGGGAGACGTACACTACGAGCAGTACTTC
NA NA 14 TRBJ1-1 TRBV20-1 CSASYVAGKAEAFF TGCAGTGCTAGTTACGTGGCAGGCAAGGCTGAAGCTTTCTTT
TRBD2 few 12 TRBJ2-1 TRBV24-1 CATSEGGRALFF TGTGCCACCAGTGAGGGCGGGAGGGCCCTGTTCTTC
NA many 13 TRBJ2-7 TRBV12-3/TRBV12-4 CASSTVGRDEQYF TGTGCCAGCAGCACGGTCGGGCGTGACGAGCAGTACTTC
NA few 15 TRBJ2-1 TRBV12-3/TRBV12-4 CASSRTSLLHNEQFF TGTGCCAGCAGTCGGACATCTCTGCTTCACAATGAGCAGTTCTTC
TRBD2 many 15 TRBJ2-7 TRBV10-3 CAISETSGSSREQYF TGTGCCATCAGTGAGACTAGCGGGAGTTCCCGCGAGCAGTACTTC
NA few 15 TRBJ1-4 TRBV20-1 CSARGQQVQNEKLFF TGCAGTGCTAGAGGTCAGCAAGTTCAAAATGAAAAACTGTTTTTT
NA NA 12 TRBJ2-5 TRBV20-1 CSALTRQETQYF TGCAGTGCTTTGACTAGACAAGAGACCCAGTACTTC
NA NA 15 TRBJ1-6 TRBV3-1 CASSQGAGGGSPLHF TGTGCCAGCAGCCAAGGTGCCGGCGGCGGTTCACCCCTCCACTTT
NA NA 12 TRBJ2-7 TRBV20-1 CSPRKGSYEQYF TGCAGTCCGAGAAAGGGCTCCTACGAGCAGTACTTC
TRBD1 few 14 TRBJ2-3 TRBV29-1 CSVLDRGNTDTQYF TGCAGCGTCCTGGACAGGGGTAACACAGATACGCAGTATTTT
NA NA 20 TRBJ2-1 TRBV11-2 CASSLDLASKRFSSYNEQFF TGTGCCAGCAGCTTAGATCTCGCTAGCAAGAGGTTTAGCTCCTACAATGAGCAGTTCTTC
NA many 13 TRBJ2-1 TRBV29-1 CSKSGPSDNEQFF TGCAGTAAGAGTGGACCATCCGACAATGAGCAGTTCTTC
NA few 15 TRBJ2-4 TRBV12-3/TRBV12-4 CASSLDTLAKNIQYF TGTGCCAGCAGTTTAGACACCCTAGCCAAAAACATTCAGTACTTC